The 7 T cell receptor beta chains given below trace back to one sample, sequenced in a study of T cells in Graves' hyperthyroidism and ophthalmopathy (dated 2019 in TCRdb). The library was prepared using multiplex PCR. The data were produced on an Illumina HiSeq 2000. TCR beta CDR3 regions were amplified from RNA transcripts. The first round of RT-PCR for the TCR CDR3 was performed with the HTBI primer set and the Qiagen OneStep RT-PCR kit. TCRdb handled the public reads itself, with Q25 trimming in fastp and clone calling in MiXCR, and kept productive beta chains. Identical CDR3 protein sequences are pooled into one entry, listed with their most common genes and DNA. The sample records fewer than 600,000 distinct CDR3 sequences, around 15% of which are singletons. Together, the top ten hold 11% to 15% of the sample. What was sequenced was blood. These receptors all stem from a woman between 35 and 50 years old with Graves' hyperthyroidism.

The sample holds a few counts of this clonotype. The genes are TRBV20-1 and TRBJ2-6; D perhaps matches TRBD2 (6 bases). From germline, CDR1 is DFQATT and CDR2 SNEGSKA (reference sequence). The CDR3 contains 15 residues. The germline V and J ends were trimmed by 6 bases and 0 bases, with 12 bases remaining between them. CDR3 amino acids: CSARGDGSGANVLTF. In DNA, the CDR3 is TGCAGTGCCCGCGGGGACGGCTCTGGGGCCAACGTCCTGACTTTC.

This clonotype was seen ten or more times. V and J are TRBV12-3 or TRBV12-4 and TRBJ2-3, with D perhaps matching TRBD1 or TRBD2 (6 bases each). The CDR3 runs 15 residues. V was shortened by 7 bases and J by 2 bases, with 16 bases between the two germline ends. CDR3 region: CASIVSTGATDTQYF. CDR3 in DNA: TGTGCCAGCATTGTCTCCACGGGGGCCACAGATACGCAGTATTTT.

This clonotype was seen many times. V gene TRBV12-3 or TRBV12-4 combines with J gene TRBJ2-7; tentatively, D is TRBD2 (5 bases). This CDR3 region has 14 residues. Trimming removed 7 bases at V and 5 bases at J, with 18 bases between. CDR3 in amino acids: CASNIGGSVDEQYF. CDR3 DNA: TGTGCCAGCAACATAGGAGGATCCGTGGACGAGCAGTACTTC.

This clonotype appeared a few times. The chain combines TRBV9 with TRBJ2-7; D uncertain. The J call may be wrong; the DNA end is better matched by TRBJ2-1. There are 15 residues in the CDR3. Germline CDR1 SGDLS, CDR2 YYNGEE. This chain's CDR3 is CASSVGQAPSYEQFF. CDR3 DNA sequence: TGTGCCAGCAGCGTAGGGCAGGCCCCCTCCTACGAGCAGTTCTTC.

This clonotype was recorded many times. The chain recombines TRBV29-1 with TRBJ1-2; D is ambiguous. The CDR3 consists of 13 residues. In germline, CDR1 is SQVTM, CDR2 ANQGSEA. V lost 3 bases to trimming and J lost 7 bases, with 15 bases between them. CDR3 DNA: TGCAGCGTTGAGGAGGCGAGGAACGCTGGCTACACCTTC. This gives the protein CSVEEARNAGYTF.

This clonotype was picked up many times. V is TRBV3-1 and J is TRBJ2-7; TRBD1 aligns across 9 bases. J was trimmed by 5 bases and V by 4 bases; bases with no gene match: 9. CDR1 is LGHDT, CDR2 YNNKEL, per germline (reference sequence). This CDR3 has 15 amino acids. The CDR3 DNA sequence: TGTGCCAGCAGCCTGACTTCGGGACAGGGCGACGAGCAGTACTTC. It is translated as CASSLTSGQGDEQYF.

This clonotype was counted a few times. The CDR3 sequence: CASSLGVSRNAGAGELFF. The CDR3 DNA sequence: TGTGCCAGCAGCTTAGGGGTCAGTCGAAACGCGGGGGCCGGGGAGCTGTTTTTT. The chain couples TRBV11-2 to TRBJ2-2, with 7 nucleotides matching TRBD2. The V segment lost 1 base and the J segment 6 bases; nucleotides outside the gene matches: 14. CDR3 length: 18 residues. Per the germline V gene, CDR1 is SGHAT and CDR2 is FQNNGV.